This TCR beta chain was recovered during a study of human T cells and chemical hapten exposure. General study points: Relative to control repertoires, expanded TCRs gave rise to significantly more large CDR3 similarity clusters.

CDR1 and CDR2 from the germline V gene are MNHEY and SVGAGI. V was cut by 5 bases and J by 4 bases, with 17 bases left in between. CDR3 length: 15 amino acids. Individual cDNA molecules in this library carried unique molecular identifiers. A single record per CDR3 protein comes from TCRdb applying MiXCR to the RACE reads. The sample consists of about 350,000 distinct CDR3 sequences, 5.5% of them appearing once. The time point denotes: pre-sensitization, week 0. Regarding treatment: therapeutic diphenylcyclopropenone sensitization with weekly scalp DPC. Extraction yielded total RNA from whole blood (unfractionated). This clonotype came up many times. Its specificity is not known.

The sequencing here drew on whole blood, taken in connection with sensitization to the hapten diphenylcyclopropenone (DPC). The receptor was isolated from a woman aged 18 to 35 with alopecia areata. Some clones in this sample may be carry-over from other donors' samples. The chain carries TRBV6-5 and TRBJ1-1, with a tentative D call TRBD1 (5 bases). The CDR3 DNA follows: TGTGCCAGCAGTGACAGATTAACTCGGAGCACTGAAGCTTTCTTT. Translation: CASSDRLTRSTEAFF.